This passage covers 17 T cell receptor beta chains from one sample sequenced in a study of beta chain features in type 1 diabetes. TCRB transcripts that were expressed got sequenced, as all of the isolated RNA had been reverse transcribed. The table came from immunoSEQ multiplex PCR; TCRdb's copy has only in-frame clones and leaves some out. The repertoire consists of about 340,000 clones, with less than 9.5% occurring once and the leading ten covering less than 0.45%. The sample comprised central memory CD4+ T cells from blood. The receptors were gathered from a woman in her late teens or twenties in good health.

The gene calls are TRBV6-6 and TRBJ2-7, with TRBD1 identical over 7 bases. Per the germline V gene, CDR1 is MNHNY and CDR2 is SVGAGI (reference sequence). The length of the CDR3 is 13 residues. V lost 6 bases and J lost 2; bases outside the gene matches: 4. CDR3 region: CASRKGQAYEQYF. DNA for the CDR3: TGTGCCAGCAGAAAAGGACAGGCCTACGAGCAGTACTTC.

This clone was seen many times. This chain connects TRBV9 to TRBJ2-5; 12 nucleotides align to TRBD2. This CDR3 has 17 amino acids. The V gene end was trimmed by 0 bases and the J gene end by 5 bases; junction bases not matched to a gene: 8. Germline V lookup: CDR1 SGDLS, CDR2 YYNGEE. The CDR3 region has the DNA TGTGCCAGCAGCGTAGGGGCTAGCGGGAGGGGGCTCGAGACCCAGTACTTC. Translating gives CASSVGASGRGLETQYF.

This clone was counted between two and nine times. The chain joins TRBV7-2 to TRBJ2-3; 9 nucleotides match TRBD2. V lost 0 bases and J lost 4; bases outside the gene matches: 14. CDR3 length: 19 amino acids. Germline CDR1 SGHTA, CDR2 FQGNSA. CDR3: CASSLAGFGGRAGSDTQYF. The CDR3 nucleotides read TGTGCCAGCAGCTTAGCGGGTTTTGGCGGGAGGGCCGGGTCAGATACGCAGTATTTT.

This clone was seen more than once but under ten times. Germline is not matched at one junction end, which may reflect a read error. The chain joins TRBV7-9 to TRBJ2-4, with unresolved D. The CDR3 is made up of 15 amino acids. Germline lookup yields CDR1 SEHNR and CDR2 FQNEAQ (reference sequence). CDR3 DNA: TGCGCCAGCAGCCAAGATCAGGAGCGAGGCCACATTCAGTACTTC. It specifies CASSQDQERGHIQYF.

The table lists this clone with a few counts. V usage is TRBV6-6 and J usage is TRBJ1-5, with D possibly TRBD1 on 6 matching bases. The CDR3 covers 14 residues. Germline V lookup: CDR1 MNHNY, CDR2 SVGAGI (reference sequence). Trimming removed 7 bases at V and 6 bases at J, with 16 bases between. CDR3 residues: CASNLFEGGQPQHF. The CDR3 DNA is TGTGCCAGCAACCTATTCGAGGGGGGTCAGCCCCAGCATTTT.

This clone was seen many times. The chain uses TRBV28 and TRBJ2-4; TRBD1 is a possible D gene (5 bases). Germline-derived CDR1 and CDR2 are MDHEN and SYDVKM. The CDR3 sequence is 17 residues long. V was pared by 1 base and J by 0 bases, with 13 bases between. As DNA, the CDR3 is TGTGCCAGCAGTTTATCGGCAGGGCCTTTAGCCAAAAACATTCAGTACTTC. Its translation is CASSLSAGPLAKNIQYF.

The V gene is TRBV10-3, the J gene TRBJ2-5; 15 nucleotides match TRBD2. The V gene's germline CDR1 is ENHRY and CDR2 SYGVKD. The trim removed 6 bases at V and 4 bases at J, leaving 3 bases unmatched. The CDR3 has 15 amino acids. The DNA for the CDR3 is TGTGCCATCAGGGGGACTAGCGGGAGGAGAGAGACCCAGTACTTC. Translated, it gives CAIRGTSGRRETQYF.

This clone came up a few times. This sample includes further DNA sequences coding for the same CDR3. The CDR3: CASSYGETQYF. CDR3 DNA sequence: TGTGCCAGCTCCTATGGGGAGACCCAGTACTTC. V gene TRBV2 combines with J gene TRBJ2-5; D unresolved. The CDR3 runs to 11 residues. V dropped 8 bases and J dropped 5 bases, with 9 bases sitting between them. In germline, CDR1 is SNHLY, CDR2 FYNNEI. Filled out from reference TRBV2 and TRBJ2-5, the complete variable domain reads EPEVTQTPSHQVTQMGQEVILRCVPISNHLYFYWYRQILGQKVEFLVSFYNNEISEKSEIFDDQFSVERPDGSNFTLKIRSTKLEDSAMYFCASSYGETQYFGPGTRLLVL.

This clone was counted a few times. The V gene is TRBV28, the J gene TRBJ2-7; TRBD1 matches 9 bases. This CDR3 has 13 amino acids. Germline V gene sequence: CDR1 MDHEN, CDR2 SYDVKM. The V segment lost 7 bases and the J segment 2 bases; nucleotides outside the gene matches: 3. This CDR3 is CASTRTGAYEQYF. CDR3 DNA: TGTGCCAGCACCCGGACAGGGGCCTACGAGCAGTACTTC.

CDR3 region: CASNPRGPNEKLFF. As DNA, the CDR3 is TGTGCCAGCAACCCGCGGGGACCCAATGAAAAACTGTTTTTT. The chain recombines TRBV6-5 with TRBJ1-4; D is perhaps TRBD1 (5 bases). Per germline, CDR1 MNHEY and CDR2 SVGAGI. The V end was cut by 7 bases, the J end by 5 bases, with 14 bases between. This CDR3 has 14 residues.

The chain carries TRBV4-3 and TRBJ2-1, with TRBD2 matching 10 bases. The CDR3 is 17 amino acids. Germline V gives CDR1 LGHNA, CDR2 YSLEER. Trimming cost V 0 bases and J 4 bases; bases outside gene matches: 6. The chain's CDR3 is CASSQESGLAVYNEQFF. As DNA, the CDR3 is TGCGCCAGCAGCCAAGAGTCAGGACTAGCGGTATACAATGAGCAGTTCTTC.

This clone was seen a few times. The chain uses TRBV6-1 and TRBJ2-3; no definite D call. CDR1 and CDR2 from the germline V gene are MNHNS and SASEGT. The CDR3 is 16 amino acids. V was clipped by 2 bases and J by 0 bases, with 12 bases between them. CDR3 loop: CASSEFDRRSTDTQYF. The CDR3 DNA is TGTGCCAGCAGTGAATTTGATCGGAGAAGCACAGATACGCAGTATTTT.

The gene calls are TRBV4-2 and TRBJ2-1; a weak D match, TRBD2 (6 bases). V shed 2 bases and J shed 5 bases, with 13 bases lying between them. The germline gives CDR1 LGHNA, CDR2 YNFKEQ. The CDR3 extends over 15 amino acids. The CDR3 DNA follows: TGTGCCAGCAGCCAATCCGGGACTCGAGACAATGAGCAGTTCTTC. This sequence encodes CASSQSGTRDNEQFF.

This chain uses TRBV15 with TRBJ2-7, with D possibly being TRBD1 or TRBD2 (5 bases each). The CDR3 is 15 amino acids. Germline CDR1 and CDR2: LNHNV and YYDKDF (reference sequence). V was clipped by 0 bases and J by 6 bases, with 15 bases between them. The chain's CDR3 is CATSRDFTRGGEQYF. CDR3 bases: TGTGCCACCAGCAGAGATTTTACGAGGGGCGGCGAGCAGTACTTC.

This clone has only a few counts. The V call is TRBV7-2, the J call TRBJ2-3; 7 positions agree with TRBD2. Germline lookup yields CDR1 SGHTA and CDR2 FQGNSA. The V and J ends lost 2 bases and 4 bases, in that order; junction bases with no gene match: 15. CDR3 length: 18 amino acids. The CDR3 region has the DNA TGTGCCAGCAGCTTAACCTCGATGGCGGGAGATTTGGCAGATACGCAGTATTTT. It encodes CASSLTSMAGDLADTQYF. Filled out from reference TRBV7-2 and TRBJ2-3, the complete variable domain reads GAGVSQSPSNKVTEKGKDVELRCDPISGHTALYWYRQSLGQGLEFLIYFQGNSAPDKSGLPSDRFSAERTGGSVSTLTIQRTQQEDSAVYLCASSLTSMAGDLADTQYFGPGTRLTVL.

This clone has just a few counts. The chain uses TRBV19 and TRBJ1-1; 9 bases fit TRBD1. V gave up 8 bases and J gave up 2 bases; unmatched junction bases: 3. The CDR3 covers 13 residues. Germline CDR1 reads LNHDA; CDR2 reads SQIVND (reference sequence). The CDR3 region is CASRDRVNTEAFF. DNA for the CDR3: TGTGCCAGTCGGGACAGGGTTAACACTGAAGCTTTCTTT.

Here the CDR3 reads CASSPPRGIAGGEQFF. For the CDR3, the DNA is TGTGCCAGCAGTCCCCCTCGGGGAATAGCGGGCGGGGAGCAGTTCTTC. This sequence joins TRBV27 and TRBJ2-1, with 7 bases that match TRBD2. Losses at the gene ends were 5 bases for V and 10 bases for J; bases not matched to a gene: 17. The CDR3 loop spans 16 amino acids. Germline loops: CDR1 MNHEY, CDR2 SMNVEV (reference sequence).